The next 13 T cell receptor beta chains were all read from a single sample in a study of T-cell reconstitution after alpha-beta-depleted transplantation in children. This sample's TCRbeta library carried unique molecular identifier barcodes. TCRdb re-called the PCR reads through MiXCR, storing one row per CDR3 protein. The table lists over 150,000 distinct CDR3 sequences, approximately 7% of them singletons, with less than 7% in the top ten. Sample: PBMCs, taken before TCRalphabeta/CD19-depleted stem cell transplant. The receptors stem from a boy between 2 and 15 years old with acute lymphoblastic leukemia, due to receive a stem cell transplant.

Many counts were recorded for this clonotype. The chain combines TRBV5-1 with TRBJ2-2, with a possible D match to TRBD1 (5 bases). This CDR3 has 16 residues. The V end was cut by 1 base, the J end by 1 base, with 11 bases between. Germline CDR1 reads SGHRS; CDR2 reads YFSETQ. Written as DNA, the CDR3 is TGCGCCAGCAGCTTGATTCAGGGATTGAACACCGGGGAGCTGTTTTTT. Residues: CASSLIQGLNTGELFF.

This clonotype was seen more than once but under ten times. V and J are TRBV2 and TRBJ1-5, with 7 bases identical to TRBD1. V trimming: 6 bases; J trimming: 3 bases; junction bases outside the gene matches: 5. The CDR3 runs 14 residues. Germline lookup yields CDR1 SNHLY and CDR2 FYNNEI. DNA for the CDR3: TGTGCCAGCAGCTCGACAGGGTACAATCAGCCCCAGCATTTT. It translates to CASSSTGYNQPQHF. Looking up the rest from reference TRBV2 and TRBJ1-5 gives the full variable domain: EPEVTQTPSHQVTQMGQEVILRCVPISNHLYFYWYRQILGQKVEFLVSFYNNEISEKSEIFDDQFSVERPDGSNFTLKIRSTKLEDSAMYFCASSSTGYNQPQHFGDGTRLSIL.

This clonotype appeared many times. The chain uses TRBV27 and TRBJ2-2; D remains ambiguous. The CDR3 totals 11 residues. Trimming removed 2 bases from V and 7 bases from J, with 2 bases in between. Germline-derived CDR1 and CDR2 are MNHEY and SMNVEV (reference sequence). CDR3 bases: TGTGCCAGCAGTTTAGACGGGGAGCTGTTTTTT. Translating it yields CASSLDGELFF.

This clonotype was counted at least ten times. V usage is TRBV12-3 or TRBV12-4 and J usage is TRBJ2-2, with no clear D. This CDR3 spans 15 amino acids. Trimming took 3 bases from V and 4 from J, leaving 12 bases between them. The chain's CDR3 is CASSFLLTLTGELFF. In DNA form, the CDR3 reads TGTGCCAGCAGTTTCCTACTTACACTCACCGGGGAGCTGTTTTTT.

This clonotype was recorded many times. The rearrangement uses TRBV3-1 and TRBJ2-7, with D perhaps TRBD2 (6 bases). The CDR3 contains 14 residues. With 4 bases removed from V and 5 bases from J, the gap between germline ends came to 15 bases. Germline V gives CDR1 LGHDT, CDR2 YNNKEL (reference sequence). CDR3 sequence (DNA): TGTGCCAGCAGCCGGGGGGTAAGAGTCGACGAGCAGTACTTC. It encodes CASSRGVRVDEQYF.

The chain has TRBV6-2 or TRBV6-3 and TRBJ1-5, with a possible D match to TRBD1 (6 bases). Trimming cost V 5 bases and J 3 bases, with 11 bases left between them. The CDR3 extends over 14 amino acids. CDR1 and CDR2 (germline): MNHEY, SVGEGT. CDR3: CASSPTGNNQPQHF. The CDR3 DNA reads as TGTGCCAGCAGTCCCACAGGGAACAATCAGCCCCAGCATTTT.

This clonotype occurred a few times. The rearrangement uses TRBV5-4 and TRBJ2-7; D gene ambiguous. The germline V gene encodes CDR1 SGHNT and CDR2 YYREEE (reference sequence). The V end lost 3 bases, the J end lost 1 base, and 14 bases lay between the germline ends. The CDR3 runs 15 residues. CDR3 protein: CASSSGMDRSYEQYF. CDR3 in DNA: TGTGCCAGCAGCTCTGGTATGGACCGATCCTACGAGCAGTACTTC.

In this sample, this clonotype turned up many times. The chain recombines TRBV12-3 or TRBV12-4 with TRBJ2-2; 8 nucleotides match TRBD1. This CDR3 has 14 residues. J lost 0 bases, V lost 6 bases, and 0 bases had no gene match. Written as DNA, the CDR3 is TGTGCCAGCAGACAGGGGGCGAACACCGGGGAGCTGTTTTTT. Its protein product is CASRQGANTGELFF.

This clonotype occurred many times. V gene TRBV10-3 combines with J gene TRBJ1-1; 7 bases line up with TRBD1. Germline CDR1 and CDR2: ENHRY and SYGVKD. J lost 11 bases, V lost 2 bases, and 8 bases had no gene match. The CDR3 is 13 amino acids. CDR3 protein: CAISETGVLEAFF. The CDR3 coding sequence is TGTGCCATCAGTGAGACAGGGGTCTTAGAGGCTTTCTTT.

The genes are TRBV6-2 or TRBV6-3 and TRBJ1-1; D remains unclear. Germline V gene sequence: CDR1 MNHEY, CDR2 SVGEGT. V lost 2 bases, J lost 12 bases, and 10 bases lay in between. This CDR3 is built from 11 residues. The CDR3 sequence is CASSYGIWTFF. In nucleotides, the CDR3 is TGTGCCAGCAGTTACGGGATCTGGACTTTCTTT.

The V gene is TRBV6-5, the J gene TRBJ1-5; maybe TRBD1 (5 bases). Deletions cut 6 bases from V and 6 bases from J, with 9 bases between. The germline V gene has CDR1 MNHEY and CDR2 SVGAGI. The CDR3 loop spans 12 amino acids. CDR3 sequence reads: CASRGEGQPQHF. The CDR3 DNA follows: TGTGCCAGCAGAGGGGAGGGTCAGCCCCAGCATTTT.

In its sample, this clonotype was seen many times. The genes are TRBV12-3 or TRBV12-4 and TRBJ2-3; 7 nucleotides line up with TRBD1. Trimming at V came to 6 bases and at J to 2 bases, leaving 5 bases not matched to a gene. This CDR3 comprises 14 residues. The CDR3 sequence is CASSQGDATDTQYF. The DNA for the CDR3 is TGTGCCAGCAGCCAGGGGGACGCCACAGATACGCAGTATTTT.

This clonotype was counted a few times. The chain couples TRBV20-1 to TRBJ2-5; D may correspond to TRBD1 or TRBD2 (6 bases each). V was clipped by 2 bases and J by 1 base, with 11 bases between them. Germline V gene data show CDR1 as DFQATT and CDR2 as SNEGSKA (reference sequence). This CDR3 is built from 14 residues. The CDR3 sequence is CSARSRGPQETQYF. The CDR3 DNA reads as TGCAGTGCTAGAAGTCGGGGGCCCCAAGAGACCCAGTACTTC.